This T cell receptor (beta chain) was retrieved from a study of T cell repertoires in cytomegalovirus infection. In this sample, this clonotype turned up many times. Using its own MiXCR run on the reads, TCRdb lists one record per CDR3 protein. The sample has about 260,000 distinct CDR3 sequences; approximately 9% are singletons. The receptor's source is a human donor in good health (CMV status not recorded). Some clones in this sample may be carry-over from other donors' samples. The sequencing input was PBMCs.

The CDR3 sequence is CASSVSKNIQYF. The CDR3 coding sequence is TGTGCCAGCAGCGTCAGTAAAAACATTCAGTACTTC. This rearrangement joins TRBV7-2 to TRBJ2-4; no firm D call. V lost 5 bases and J 4 bases, leaving 6 bases between the germline ends. The CDR3 length is 12 residues. From germline, CDR1 is SGHTA and CDR2 FQGNSA.